Listed below are T cell receptor beta chains from one sample, sequenced in a study of blood T cells in healthy people across ages. One entry per CDR3 protein, called by TCRdb with MiXCR from the 5' RACE reads. Of about 1.6 million distinct CDR3 sequences listed, around 36% were seen once; the top ten hold over 9%. Sequencing was carried out using blood. The receptors were sampled from a woman younger than 45 in good health. Both conserved end residues are part of each CDR3. D genes are given only for firm matches. Some rows have no size entry. The others give once, few or many, or a class for an expanded clone.

d_call: TRBD1; j_call: TRBJ1-1; clone_size: -; v_call: TRBV18; cdr3_nt: TGTGCCAGCTCTCCGGGACAGTCGGATGCTGAAGCTTTCTTT; cdr3_aa: CASSPGQSDAEAFF
d_call: -; j_call: TRBJ1-1; clone_size: -; v_call: TRBV20-1; cdr3_nt: TGCAGTGCTAGAACGGAAAACATGAACACTGAAGCTTTCTTT; cdr3_aa: CSARTENMNTEAFF
d_call: -; j_call: TRBJ2-1; clone_size: -; v_call: TRBV3-1; cdr3_nt: TGTGCCAGCAGCCAACGTTTAGTCGGGGGAACCAGGAATGAGCAGTTCTTC; cdr3_aa: CASSQRLVGGTRNEQFF
d_call: -; j_call: TRBJ2-2; clone_size: -; v_call: TRBV6-1; cdr3_nt: TGTGCCAGCACCCGTGACAGGTTGAACACCGGGGAGCTGTTTTTT; cdr3_aa: CASTRDRLNTGELFF
d_call: -; j_call: TRBJ1-2; clone_size: few; v_call: TRBV6-5; cdr3_nt: TGTGCCAGCAGCCCAGGGGATACCTATGGCTACACCTTC; cdr3_aa: CASSPGDTYGYTF
d_call: -; j_call: TRBJ2-5; clone_size: -; v_call: TRBV5-1; cdr3_nt: TGCGCCAGCAGCTTGGAGACCGGAGGAAGGGGGGGCCAGTACTTC; cdr3_aa: CASSLETGGRGGQYF
d_call: -; j_call: TRBJ2-7; clone_size: few; v_call: TRBV27; cdr3_nt: TGTGCCAGCAGTTTATTTCAGGGGAGCTCCTACGAGCAGTACTTC; cdr3_aa: CASSLFQGSSYEQYF
d_call: TRBD1; j_call: TRBJ2-7; clone_size: few; v_call: TRBV6-5; cdr3_nt: TGTGCCAGCAGTTACTCCCTCGGGACAGATGGCTACGAGCAGTACTTC; cdr3_aa: CASSYSLGTDGYEQYF
d_call: TRBD2; j_call: TRBJ2-3; clone_size: -; v_call: TRBV5-1; cdr3_nt: TGCGCCAGCAGCTCGTCTACTAGCGGGAGCGCAGATACGCAGTATTTT; cdr3_aa: CASSSSTSGSADTQYF
d_call: -; j_call: TRBJ2-7; clone_size: many; v_call: TRBV25-1; cdr3_nt: TGTGCCAGCAGTGATTCCGATTTCACAGGTCGCTACGAGCAGTACTTC; cdr3_aa: CASSDSDFTGRYEQYF
d_call: -; j_call: TRBJ2-3; clone_size: -; v_call: TRBV10-3; cdr3_nt: TGTGCCATCAGGGGGGCAGGGTATACGCAGTATTTT; cdr3_aa: CAIRGAGYTQYF
d_call: -; j_call: TRBJ2-3; clone_size: -; v_call: TRBV6-6; cdr3_nt: TGTGCCAGCAGTTACAACGTGGATACGCAGTATTTT; cdr3_aa: CASSYNVDTQYF
d_call: TRBD2; j_call: TRBJ2-5; clone_size: -; v_call: TRBV3-1; cdr3_nt: TGTGCCAGCAGCCAAGATTCAGGCGGGAGCTACGGGCAGTACTTC; cdr3_aa: CASSQDSGGSYGQYF
d_call: -; j_call: TRBJ2-7; clone_size: few; v_call: TRBV6-5; cdr3_nt: TGTGCCAGCTCGCCGGGCTTTACGTACTCCTACGAGCAGTACTTC; cdr3_aa: CASSPGFTYSYEQYF
d_call: TRBD2; j_call: TRBJ2-3; clone_size: many; v_call: TRBV5-1; cdr3_nt: TGTGCCAGCAGCTTAGCGGGGGGGCCGGCAGATACGCAGTATTTT; cdr3_aa: CASSLAGGPADTQYF
d_call: -; j_call: TRBJ2-1; clone_size: few; v_call: TRBV27; cdr3_nt: TGTGCCGGCAGTTCCAGGGGGGCCATATACAATGAGCAGTTCTTC; cdr3_aa: CAGSSRGAIYNEQFF
d_call: -; j_call: TRBJ1-2; clone_size: -; v_call: TRBV14; cdr3_nt: TGTGCCAGCAGCCAAGATCCGTCCGGGGGCTATTATGGCTACACCTTC; cdr3_aa: CASSQDPSGGYYGYTF
d_call: TRBD1; j_call: TRBJ1-1; clone_size: -; v_call: TRBV5-1; cdr3_nt: TGCGCCAGCAGCCCTGGAAACAGGGGAAATGAAGCTTTCTTT; cdr3_aa: CASSPGNRGNEAFF
d_call: -; j_call: TRBJ1-2; clone_size: few; v_call: TRBV29-1; cdr3_nt: TGCAGCGTTGTGCAGGGACTCTACGGCTACACCTTC; cdr3_aa: CSVVQGLYGYTF
d_call: -; j_call: TRBJ2-7; clone_size: few; v_call: TRBV6-1; cdr3_nt: TGTGCCAGCAGTCCTGAGGTGGGTAGCGGTACTTACGAGCAGTACTTC; cdr3_aa: CASSPEVGSGTYEQYF
d_call: TRBD1; j_call: TRBJ1-2; clone_size: -; v_call: TRBV30; cdr3_nt: TGTGCCTGGAGTCCACAGGGGGGTGGCTACACCTTC; cdr3_aa: CAWSPQGGGYTF
d_call: -; j_call: TRBJ2-2; clone_size: -; v_call: TRBV15; cdr3_nt: TGTGCCACCCTAGACAGCTTGAACACCGGGGAGCTGTTTTTT; cdr3_aa: CATLDSLNTGELFF
d_call: TRBD1; j_call: TRBJ2-7; clone_size: many; v_call: TRBV4-1; cdr3_nt: TGCGCCAGCAGCCCGCGGGGACAGGGGGTCTCCGAGCAGTACTTC; cdr3_aa: CASSPRGQGVSEQYF